The clone carrying this TCR beta chain was picked up one time. This entry belongs to a study of blood T cell repertoires in COVID-19. The CDR3 sequence is 16 residues long. CDR1 and CDR2 from the germline V gene are SNHLY and FYNNEI. V dropped 4 bases and J dropped 5; count of bases not matched to a gene: 6. Repertoires were generated with immunoSEQ multiplex PCR, while TCRdb's copy carries only in-frame clones and drops some. The sample has some 90,000 clones; 70% to 90% are singletons. One Seattle source followed patients from active infection through their disease course. Sequencing used peripheral blood. This clonotype originated in a woman between 55 and 75 years old with COVID-19, enrolled during active disease. V is TRBV2 and J is TRBJ2-5; 14 nucleotides agree with TRBD2. DNA of the CDR3: TGTGCCAGCAGTGCCGGACTAGCGGGGGGTATTGAGACCCAGTACTTC. It specifies CASSAGLAGGIETQYF. Using reference TRBV2 and TRBJ2-5 for the parts outside the CDR3, the full variable domain is EPEVTQTPSHQVTQMGQEVILRCVPISNHLYFYWYRQILGQKVEFLVSFYNNEISEKSEIFDDQFSVERPDGSNFTLKIRSTKLEDSAMYFCASSAGLAGGIETQYFGPGTRLLVL.